This TCR beta chain is drawn from a study of T cells in Graves' hyperthyroidism and ophthalmopathy. Study-wide results and caveats: Appearing also in blood were most of the thyroid clonotypes expanded above 0.001.

The table lists this clonotype with a few counts. Its antigen is not identified. The CDR3 regions of TCR beta were amplified from RNA transcripts. An initial round of RT-PCR targeting the TCR CDR3 relied on the HTBI primer set. TCRdb reanalysed the multiplex PCR reads using MiXCR and keeps one entry per CDR3 protein. This table has about 580,000 distinct CDR3 sequences, 11% to 15% appearing once. There are 13 residues in the CDR3. Trimming stripped 2 bases from V and 6 bases from J, with 11 bases between. Germline assignment: CDR1 GTSNPN and CDR2 SVGIG (reference sequence). The sequenced sample was blood. The chain combines TRBV30 with TRBJ2-1, with D possibly being TRBD1 or TRBD2 (5 bases each). The sequence derives from a woman in her twenties or thirties with Graves' hyperthyroidism that later progressed to Graves' ophthalmopathy. CDR3 residues: CAWSLGRGNEQFF. The CDR3 coding sequence is TGTGCCTGGAGTTTGGGACGGGGCAATGAGCAGTTCTTC.